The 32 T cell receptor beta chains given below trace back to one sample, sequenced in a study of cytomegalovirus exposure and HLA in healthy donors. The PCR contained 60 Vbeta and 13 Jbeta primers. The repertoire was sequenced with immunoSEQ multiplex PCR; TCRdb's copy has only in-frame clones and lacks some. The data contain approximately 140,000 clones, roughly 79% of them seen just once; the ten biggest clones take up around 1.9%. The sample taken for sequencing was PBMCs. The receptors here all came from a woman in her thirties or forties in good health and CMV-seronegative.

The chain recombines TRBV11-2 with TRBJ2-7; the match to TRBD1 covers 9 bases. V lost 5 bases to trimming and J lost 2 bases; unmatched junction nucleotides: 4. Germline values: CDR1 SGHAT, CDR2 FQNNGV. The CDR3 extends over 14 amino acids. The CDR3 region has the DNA TGTGCCAGCAGCCCGACAGGGGGGACCTACGAGCAGTACTTC. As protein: CASSPTGGTYEQYF.

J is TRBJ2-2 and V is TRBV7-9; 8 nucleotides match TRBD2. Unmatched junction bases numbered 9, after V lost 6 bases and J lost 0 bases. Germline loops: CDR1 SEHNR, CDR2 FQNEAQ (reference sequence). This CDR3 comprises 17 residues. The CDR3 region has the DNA TGTGCCAGCAGGCCTCGCGGGAGGTTCGCGAACACCGGGGAGCTGTTTTTT. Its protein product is CASRPRGRFANTGELFF.

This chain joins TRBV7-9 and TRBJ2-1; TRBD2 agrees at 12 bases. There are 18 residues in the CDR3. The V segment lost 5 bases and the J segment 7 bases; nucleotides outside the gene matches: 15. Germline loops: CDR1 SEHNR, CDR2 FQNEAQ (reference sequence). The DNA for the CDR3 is TGTGCCAGCAGCGATCTAGCGGGAGGGCCACGAGTAGGAAATGAGCAGTTCTTC. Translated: CASSDLAGGPRVGNEQFF.

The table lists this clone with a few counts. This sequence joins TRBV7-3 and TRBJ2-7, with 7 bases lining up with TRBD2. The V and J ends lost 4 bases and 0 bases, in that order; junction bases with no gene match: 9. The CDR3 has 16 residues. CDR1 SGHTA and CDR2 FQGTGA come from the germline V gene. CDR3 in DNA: TGTGCCAGCAGCTACGAGAGGCGGGAGAACTCCTACGAGCAGTACTTC. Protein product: CASSYERRENSYEQYF.

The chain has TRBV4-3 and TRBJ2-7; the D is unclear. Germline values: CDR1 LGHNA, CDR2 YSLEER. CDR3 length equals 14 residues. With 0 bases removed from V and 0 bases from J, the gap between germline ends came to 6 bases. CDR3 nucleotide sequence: TGCGCCAGCAGCCAAGACCTCCCCTCCTACGAGCAGTACTTC. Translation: CASSQDLPSYEQYF.

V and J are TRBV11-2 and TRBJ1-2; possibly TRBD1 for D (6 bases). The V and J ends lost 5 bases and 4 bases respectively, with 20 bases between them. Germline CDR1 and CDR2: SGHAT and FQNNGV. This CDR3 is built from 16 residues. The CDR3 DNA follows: TGTGCCAGCAGCCCGAGGCGGGGGGGCAGTAGCTATGGCTACACCTTC. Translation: CASSPRRGGSSYGYTF. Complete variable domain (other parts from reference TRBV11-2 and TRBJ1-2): EAGVAQSPRYKIIEKRQSVAFWCNPISGHATLYWYQQILGQGPKLLIQFQNNGVVDDSQLPKDRFSAERLKGVDSTLKIQPAKLEDSAVYLCASSPRRGGSSYGYTFGSGTRLTVV.

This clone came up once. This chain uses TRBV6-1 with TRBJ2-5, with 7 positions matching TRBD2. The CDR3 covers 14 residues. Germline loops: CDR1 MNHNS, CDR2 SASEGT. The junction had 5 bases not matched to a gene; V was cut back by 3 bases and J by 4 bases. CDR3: CASSDTGGGETQYF. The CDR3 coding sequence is TGTGCCAGCAGTGATACGGGGGGAGGAGAGACCCAGTACTTC.

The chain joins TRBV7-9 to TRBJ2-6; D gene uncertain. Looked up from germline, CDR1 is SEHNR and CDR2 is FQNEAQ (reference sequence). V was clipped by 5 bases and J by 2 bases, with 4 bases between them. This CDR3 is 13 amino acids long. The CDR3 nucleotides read TGTGCCAGCAGCCACACTGGGGCCAACGTCCTGACTTTC. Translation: CASSHTGANVLTF.

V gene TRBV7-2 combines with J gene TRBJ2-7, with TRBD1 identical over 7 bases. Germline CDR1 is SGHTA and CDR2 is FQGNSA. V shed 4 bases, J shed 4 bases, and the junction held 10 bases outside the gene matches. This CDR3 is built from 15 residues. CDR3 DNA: TGTGCCAGCAGCTACGGACAGGTTGGTGCGTACGAGCAGTACTTC. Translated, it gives CASSYGQVGAYEQYF. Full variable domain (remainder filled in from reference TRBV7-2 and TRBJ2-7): GAGVSQSPSNKVTEKGKDVELRCDPISGHTALYWYRQSLGQGLEFLIYFQGNSAPDKSGLPSDRFSAERTGGSVSTLTIQRTQQEDSAVYLCASSYGQVGAYEQYFGPGTRLTVT.

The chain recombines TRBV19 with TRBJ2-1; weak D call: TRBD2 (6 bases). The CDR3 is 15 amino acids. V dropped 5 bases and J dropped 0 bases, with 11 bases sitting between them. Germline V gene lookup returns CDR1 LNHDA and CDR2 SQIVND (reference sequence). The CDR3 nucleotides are TGTGCCAGTAGTTGGCGGGGAAGCTCCTACAATGAGCAGTTCTTC. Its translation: CASSWRGSSYNEQFF. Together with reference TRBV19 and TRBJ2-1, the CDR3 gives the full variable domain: DGGITQSPKYLFRKEGQNVTLSCEQNLNHDAMYWYRQDPGQGLRLIYYSQIVNDFQKGDIAEGYSVSREKKESFPLTVTSAQKNPTAFYLCASSWRGSSYNEQFFGPGTRLTVL.

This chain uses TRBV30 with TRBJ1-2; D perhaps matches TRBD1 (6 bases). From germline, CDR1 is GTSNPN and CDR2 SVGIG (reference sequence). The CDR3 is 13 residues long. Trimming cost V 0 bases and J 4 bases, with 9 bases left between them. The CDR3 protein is CAWSVGQFYGYTF. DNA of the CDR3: TGTGCCTGGAGTGTCGGACAGTTCTATGGCTACACCTTC.

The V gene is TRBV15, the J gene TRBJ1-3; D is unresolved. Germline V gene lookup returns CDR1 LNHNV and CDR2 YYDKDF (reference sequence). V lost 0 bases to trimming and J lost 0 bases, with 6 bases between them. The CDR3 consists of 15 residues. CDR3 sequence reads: CATSRDPDSGNTIYF. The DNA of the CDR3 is TGTGCCACCAGCAGAGATCCAGACTCTGGAAACACCATATATTTT.

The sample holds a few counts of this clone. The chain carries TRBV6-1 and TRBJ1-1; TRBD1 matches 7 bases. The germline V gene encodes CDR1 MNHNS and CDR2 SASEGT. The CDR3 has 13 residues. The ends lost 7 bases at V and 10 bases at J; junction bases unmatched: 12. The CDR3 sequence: CASTRTEGARAFF. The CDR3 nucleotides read TGTGCCAGCACCAGGACAGAGGGGGCGAGAGCTTTCTTT.

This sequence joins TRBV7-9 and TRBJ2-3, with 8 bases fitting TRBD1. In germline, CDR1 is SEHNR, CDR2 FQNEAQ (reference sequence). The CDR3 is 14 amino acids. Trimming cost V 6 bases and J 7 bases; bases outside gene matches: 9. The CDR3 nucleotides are TGTGCCAGCAGAAAAGGACAGGGCCTGTATACGCAGTATTTT. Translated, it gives CASRKGQGLYTQYF.

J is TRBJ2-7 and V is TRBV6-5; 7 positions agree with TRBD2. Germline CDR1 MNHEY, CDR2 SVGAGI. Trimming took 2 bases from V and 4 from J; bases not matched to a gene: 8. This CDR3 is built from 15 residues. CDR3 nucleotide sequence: TGTGCCAGCAGTTACCCTGGGGCTAGCGGTTACGAGCAGTACTTC. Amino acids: CASSYPGASGYEQYF.

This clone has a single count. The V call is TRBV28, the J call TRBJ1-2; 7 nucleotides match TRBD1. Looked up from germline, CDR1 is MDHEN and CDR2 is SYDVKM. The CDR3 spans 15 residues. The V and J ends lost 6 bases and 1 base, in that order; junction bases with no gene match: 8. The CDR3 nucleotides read TGTGCCAGCAGAACACGACAGGGTGTTAACTATGGCTACACCTTC. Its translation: CASRTRQGVNYGYTF.

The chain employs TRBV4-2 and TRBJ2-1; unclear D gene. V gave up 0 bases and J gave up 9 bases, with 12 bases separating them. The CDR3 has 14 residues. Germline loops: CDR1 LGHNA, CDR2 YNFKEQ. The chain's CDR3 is CASSQDRVRSEQFF. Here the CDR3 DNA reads TGTGCCAGCAGCCAAGATCGAGTCCGGAGTGAGCAGTTCTTC.

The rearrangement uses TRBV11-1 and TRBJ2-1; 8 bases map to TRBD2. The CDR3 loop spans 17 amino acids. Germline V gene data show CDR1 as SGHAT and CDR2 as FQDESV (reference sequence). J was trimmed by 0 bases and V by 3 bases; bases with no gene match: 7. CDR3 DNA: TGTGCCAGCAGCTTGAGGAGCGGGAGAAGCTCCTACAATGAGCAGTTCTTC. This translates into CASSLRSGRSSYNEQFF.

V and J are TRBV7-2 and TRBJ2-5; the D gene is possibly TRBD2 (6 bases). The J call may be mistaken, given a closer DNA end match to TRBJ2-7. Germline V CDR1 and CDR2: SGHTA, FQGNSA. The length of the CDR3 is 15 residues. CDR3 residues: CASSYFIGTSYEQYF. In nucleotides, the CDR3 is TGTGCCAGCAGCTACTTCATCGGGACTTCCTACGAGCAGTACTTC.

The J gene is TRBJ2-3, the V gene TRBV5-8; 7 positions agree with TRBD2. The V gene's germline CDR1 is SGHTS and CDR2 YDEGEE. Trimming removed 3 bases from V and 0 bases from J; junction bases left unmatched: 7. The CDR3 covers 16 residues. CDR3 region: CASSSTSSLSTDTQYF. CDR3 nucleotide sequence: TGTGCCAGCAGCTCGACTAGCTCCCTTAGCACAGATACGCAGTATTTT.

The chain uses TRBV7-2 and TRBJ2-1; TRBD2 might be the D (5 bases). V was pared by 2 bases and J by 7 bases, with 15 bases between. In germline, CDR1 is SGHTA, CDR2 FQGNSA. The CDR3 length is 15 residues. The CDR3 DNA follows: TGTGCCAGCAGCTTACGGGGTGGTTTGGCTAATGAGCAGTTCTTC. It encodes CASSLRGGLANEQFF. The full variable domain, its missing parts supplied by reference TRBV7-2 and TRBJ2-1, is GAGVSQSPSNKVTEKGKDVELRCDPISGHTALYWYRQSLGQGLEFLIYFQGNSAPDKSGLPSDRFSAERTGGSVSTLTIQRTQQEDSAVYLCASSLRGGLANEQFFGPGTRLTVL.

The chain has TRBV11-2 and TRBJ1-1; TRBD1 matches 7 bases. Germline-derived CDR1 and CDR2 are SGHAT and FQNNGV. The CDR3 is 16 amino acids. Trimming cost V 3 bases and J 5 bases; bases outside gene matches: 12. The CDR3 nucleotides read TGTGCCAGCAGCTTTCGACAGGGAGTCTTGATGACTGAAGCTTTCTTT. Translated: CASSFRQGVLMTEAFF. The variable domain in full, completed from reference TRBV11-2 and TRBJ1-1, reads EAGVAQSPRYKIIEKRQSVAFWCNPISGHATLYWYQQILGQGPKLLIQFQNNGVVDDSQLPKDRFSAERLKGVDSTLKIQPAKLEDSAVYLCASSFRQGVLMTEAFFGQGTRLTVV.

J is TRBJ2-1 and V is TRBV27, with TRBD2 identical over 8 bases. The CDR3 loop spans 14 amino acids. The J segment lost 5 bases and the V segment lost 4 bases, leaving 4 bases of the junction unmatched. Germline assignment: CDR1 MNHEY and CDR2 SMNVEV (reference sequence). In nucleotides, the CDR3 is TGTGCCAGCAGTTCCGGGACTAGTAACAATGAGCAGTTCTTC. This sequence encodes CASSSGTSNNEQFF.

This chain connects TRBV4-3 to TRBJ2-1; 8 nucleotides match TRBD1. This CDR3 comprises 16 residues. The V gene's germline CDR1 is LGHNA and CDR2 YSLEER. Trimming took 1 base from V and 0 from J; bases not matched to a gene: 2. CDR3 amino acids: CASSQGGQGSYNEQFF. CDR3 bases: TGCGCCAGCAGCCAAGGCGGACAGGGCTCCTACAATGAGCAGTTCTTC.

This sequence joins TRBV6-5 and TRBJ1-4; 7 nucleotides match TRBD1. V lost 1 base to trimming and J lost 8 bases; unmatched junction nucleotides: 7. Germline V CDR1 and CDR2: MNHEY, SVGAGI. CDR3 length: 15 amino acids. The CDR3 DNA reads TGTGCCAGCAGTTACTACAGGGGCAGTAACGAAAAACTGTTTTTT. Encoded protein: CASSYYRGSNEKLFF.

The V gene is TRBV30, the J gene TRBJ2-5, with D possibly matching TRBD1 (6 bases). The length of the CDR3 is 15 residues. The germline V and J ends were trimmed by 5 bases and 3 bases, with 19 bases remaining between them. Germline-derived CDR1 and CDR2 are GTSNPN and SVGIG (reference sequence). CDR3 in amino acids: CAWEEPGHQKETQYF. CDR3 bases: TGTGCCTGGGAAGAACCGGGACACCAAAAAGAGACCCAGTACTTC.

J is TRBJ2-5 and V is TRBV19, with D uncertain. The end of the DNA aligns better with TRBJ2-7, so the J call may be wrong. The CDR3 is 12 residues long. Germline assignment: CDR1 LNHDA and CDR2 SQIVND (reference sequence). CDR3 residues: CASSPLGYEQYF. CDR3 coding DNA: TGTGCCAGTAGCCCCCTGGGCTACGAGCAGTACTTC.

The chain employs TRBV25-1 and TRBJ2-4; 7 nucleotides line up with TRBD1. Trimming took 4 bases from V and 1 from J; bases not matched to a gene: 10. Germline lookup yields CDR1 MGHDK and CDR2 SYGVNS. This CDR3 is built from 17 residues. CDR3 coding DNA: TGTGCCAGCAGTGGGCGTGCAGGGGGAACTGCCAAAAACATTCAGTACTTC. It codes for CASSGRAGGTAKNIQYF.

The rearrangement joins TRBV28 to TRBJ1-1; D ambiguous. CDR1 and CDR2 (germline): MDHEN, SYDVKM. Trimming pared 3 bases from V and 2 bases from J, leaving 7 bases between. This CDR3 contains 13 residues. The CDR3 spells CASSLIVNTEAFF. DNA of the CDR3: TGTGCCAGCAGTTTGATAGTAAACACTGAAGCTTTCTTT. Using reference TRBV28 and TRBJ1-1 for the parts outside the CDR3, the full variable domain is DVKVTQSSRYLVKRTGEKVFLECVQDMDHENMFWYRQDPGLGLRLIYFSYDVKMKEKGDIPEGYSVSREKKERFSLILESASTNQTSMYLCASSLIVNTEAFFGQGTRLTVV.

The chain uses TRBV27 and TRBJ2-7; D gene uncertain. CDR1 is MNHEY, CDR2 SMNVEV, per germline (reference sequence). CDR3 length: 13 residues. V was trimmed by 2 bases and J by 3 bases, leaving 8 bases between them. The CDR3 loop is CASSLRVSYEQYF. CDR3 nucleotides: TGTGCCAGCAGTTTACGGGTTAGCTACGAGCAGTACTTC.

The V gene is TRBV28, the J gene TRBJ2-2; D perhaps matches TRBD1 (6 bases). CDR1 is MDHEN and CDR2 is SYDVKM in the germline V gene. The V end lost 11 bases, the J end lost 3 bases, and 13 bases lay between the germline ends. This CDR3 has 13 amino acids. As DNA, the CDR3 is TGTGCCGCGGCTAGACAGGACACCGGGGAGCTGTTTTTT. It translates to CAAARQDTGELFF. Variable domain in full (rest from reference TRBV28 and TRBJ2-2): DVKVTQSSRYLVKRTGEKVFLECVQDMDHENMFWYRQDPGLGLRLIYFSYDVKMKEKGDIPEGYSVSREKKERFSLILESASTNQTSMYLCAAARQDTGELFFGEGSRLTVL.

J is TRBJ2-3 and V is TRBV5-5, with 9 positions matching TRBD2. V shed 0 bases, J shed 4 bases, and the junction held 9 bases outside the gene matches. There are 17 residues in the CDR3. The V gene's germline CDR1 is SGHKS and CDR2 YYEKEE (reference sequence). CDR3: CASSLGYVAGAADTQYF. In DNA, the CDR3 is TGTGCCAGCAGCTTGGGGTACGTAGCGGGAGCCGCAGATACGCAGTATTTT.